Listed below are T cell receptor beta chains from one sample, sequenced in a study of blood T cell repertoires in COVID-19. Here immunoSEQ multiplex PCR was the method, and the copy in TCRdb shows in-frame clones only, minus some. The table has under 200,000 clones, just under 85% seen once; the top ten hold less than 3%. Sequences were obtained from peripheral blood. The receptors here all came from a woman aged 80 or older with COVID-19, enrolled during active disease. The CDR3 runs from the conserved cysteine through the conserved F or W. Each record gives: V gene, J gene, D gene, clone size, CDR3 protein, CDR3 DNA. D genes are given only for firm matches. Size is stated for part of the rows, as once, few or many counts, or as a class when the clone is expanded.

v_call: TRBV18; j_call: TRBJ1-3; d_call: .; clone_size: .; cdr3_aa: CASSPITGGSSGNTIYF; cdr3_nt: TGTGCCAGCTCTCCGATTACGGGAGGGTCGAGCGGAAACACCATATATTTT
v_call: TRBV7-2; j_call: TRBJ2-3; d_call: TRBD1; clone_size: .; cdr3_aa: CASTPGQATDTQYF; cdr3_nt: TGTGCCAGCACCCCGGGACAGGCAACAGATACGCAGTATTTT
v_call: TRBV3-1/TRBV3-2; j_call: TRBJ1-5; d_call: TRBD1; clone_size: .; cdr3_aa: CASSQDPGGKGQPQHF; cdr3_nt: TGTGCCAGCAGCCAAGATCCAGGGGGTAAGGGTCAGCCCCAGCATTTT
v_call: TRBV27; j_call: TRBJ2-7; d_call: .; clone_size: few; cdr3_aa: CANSGTTGYEQYF; cdr3_nt: TGTGCCAACTCCGGGACAACGGGGTACGAGCAGTACTTC
v_call: TRBV2; j_call: TRBJ2-3; d_call: .; clone_size: .; cdr3_aa: CTRGTDTQYF; cdr3_nt: TGTACACGAGGGACAGATACGCAGTATTTT
v_call: TRBV5-8; j_call: TRBJ2-1; d_call: .; clone_size: .; cdr3_aa: CASRGRGPYNEQFF; cdr3_nt: TGTGCCAGCAGGGGGCGGGGACCCTACAATGAGCAGTTCTTC
v_call: TRBV4-3; j_call: TRBJ1-5; d_call: .; clone_size: few; cdr3_aa: CASSQDSGGIGQPQHF; cdr3_nt: TGCGCCAGCAGCCAAGATAGTGGGGGCATAGGGCAGCCCCAGCATTTT
v_call: TRBV7-2; j_call: TRBJ2-3; d_call: .; clone_size: .; cdr3_aa: CASSLDAYYSTQYF; cdr3_nt: TGTGCCAGCAGCTTAGATGCCTATTATAGCACGCAGTATTTT
v_call: TRBV5-1; j_call: TRBJ1-6; d_call: .; clone_size: .; cdr3_aa: CASSLIRGDASPLHF; cdr3_nt: TGCGCCAGCAGCTTGATTAGGGGTGACGCTTCACCCCTCCACTTT
v_call: TRBV27; j_call: TRBJ1-5; d_call: .; clone_size: once; cdr3_aa: CASSLAGILNQPQHF; cdr3_nt: TGTGCCAGCAGTTTGGCGGGGATTCTTAATCAGCCCCAGCATTTT
v_call: TRBV18; j_call: TRBJ1-1; d_call: TRBD1; clone_size: .; cdr3_aa: CASSPRQGMDTEAFF; cdr3_nt: TGTGCCAGCTCACCCAGACAGGGGATGGACACTGAAGCTTTCTTT
v_call: TRBV2; j_call: TRBJ2-1; d_call: TRBD1; clone_size: .; cdr3_aa: CASRDRGSYNEQFF; cdr3_nt: TGTGCCAGCAGGGACAGGGGGTCTTACAATGAGCAGTTCTTC
v_call: TRBV19; j_call: TRBJ2-2; d_call: .; clone_size: .; cdr3_aa: CASSILADNTGELFF; cdr3_nt: TGTGCCAGTAGTATCCTAGCAGATAACACCGGGGAGCTGTTTTTT
v_call: TRBV5-1; j_call: TRBJ2-1; d_call: TRBD2; clone_size: .; cdr3_aa: CASSYIAGASYNEQFF; cdr3_nt: TGCGCCAGCAGCTATATAGCGGGAGCCTCCTACAATGAGCAGTTCTTC
v_call: TRBV4-1; j_call: TRBJ2-1; d_call: .; clone_size: .; cdr3_aa: CASSQDGRSGNEQFF; cdr3_nt: TGCGCCAGCAGCCAAGATGGTAGGAGCGGCAATGAGCAGTTCTTC
v_call: TRBV19; j_call: TRBJ1-4; d_call: .; clone_size: once; cdr3_aa: CASKVSNGATNEKLFF; cdr3_nt: TGTGCCAGTAAAGTTTCGAACGGGGCAACTAATGAAAAACTGTTTTTT
v_call: TRBV20-1; j_call: TRBJ1-3; d_call: .; clone_size: .; cdr3_aa: CSASRVLSSGNTIYF; cdr3_nt: TGCAGTGCTAGTCGGGTCCTAAGCTCTGGAAACACCATATATTTT
v_call: TRBV6-5; j_call: TRBJ2-7; d_call: .; clone_size: once; cdr3_aa: CASSTQGFDEQYF; cdr3_nt: TGTGCCAGCAGTACTCAGGGTTTCGACGAGCAGTACTTC
v_call: TRBV7-9; j_call: TRBJ1-1; d_call: .; clone_size: .; cdr3_aa: CASSLRGSEAFF; cdr3_nt: TGTGCCAGCAGCTTAAGGGGTTCTGAAGCTTTCTTT
v_call: TRBV7-9; j_call: TRBJ1-5; d_call: TRBD1; clone_size: .; cdr3_aa: CASSGQGGQPQHF; cdr3_nt: TGTGCCAGTAGCGGACAGGGAGGACAGCCCCAGCATTTT
v_call: TRBV27; j_call: TRBJ2-7; d_call: TRBD1; clone_size: .; cdr3_aa: CASSLISGTGANEQYF; cdr3_nt: TGTGCCAGCAGTTTAATTTCCGGGACAGGGGCCAACGAGCAGTACTTC
v_call: TRBV2; j_call: TRBJ2-7; d_call: .; clone_size: .; cdr3_aa: CASSEQGPYEQYF; cdr3_nt: TGTGCCAGCAGTGAACAGGGTCCATACGAGCAGTACTTC
v_call: TRBV27; j_call: TRBJ1-6; d_call: .; clone_size: .; cdr3_aa: CASSSRSHYNSPLHF; cdr3_nt: TGTGCCAGCAGTTCCCGGTCCCACTATAATTCACCCCTCCACTTT
v_call: TRBV7-3; j_call: TRBJ2-1; d_call: TRBD2; clone_size: .; cdr3_aa: CASSVAGAPNEQFF; cdr3_nt: TGTGCCAGCAGCGTAGCGGGAGCCCCCAATGAGCAGTTCTTC
v_call: TRBV5-1; j_call: TRBJ1-1; d_call: .; clone_size: .; cdr3_aa: CASSLDQGMNTEAFF; cdr3_nt: TGCGCCAGCAGCTTAGACCAGGGGATGAACACTGAAGCTTTCTTT
v_call: TRBV29-1; j_call: TRBJ2-1; d_call: TRBD2; clone_size: .; cdr3_aa: CSGGLAGYEQFF; cdr3_nt: TGCAGCGGCGGACTAGCGGGATATGAGCAGTTCTTC
v_call: TRBV25-1; j_call: TRBJ2-5; d_call: .; clone_size: .; cdr3_aa: CASSGDGMETQYF; cdr3_nt: TGTGCCAGCAGTGGCGACGGGATGGAGACCCAGTACTTC
v_call: TRBV7-2; j_call: TRBJ2-1; d_call: .; clone_size: .; cdr3_aa: CASRSVGGASSYNEQFF; cdr3_nt: TGTGCCAGCAGATCCGTCGGCGGGGCGAGCTCCTACAATGAGCAGTTCTTC
v_call: TRBV19; j_call: TRBJ1-3; d_call: .; clone_size: .; cdr3_aa: CASRRTPGGSGNTIYF; cdr3_nt: TGTGCCAGTAGAAGGACGCCCGGGGGGTCTGGAAACACCATATATTTT
v_call: TRBV5-6; j_call: TRBJ2-1; d_call: TRBD2; clone_size: .; cdr3_aa: CASSSRTSGRRNEQFF; cdr3_nt: TGTGCCAGCAGCTCGAGGACTAGCGGGAGACGAAATGAGCAGTTCTTC
v_call: TRBV28; j_call: TRBJ1-5; d_call: .; clone_size: few; cdr3_aa: CASSLWRSRVDSQPQHF; cdr3_nt: TGTGCCAGCAGTTTATGGAGGTCCAGGGTCGACAGTCAGCCCCAGCATTTT